Listed below are T cell receptor beta chains from one sample, sequenced in a study of shared clonotypes between healthy human individuals. The assay was immunoSEQ multiplex PCR, and TCRdb's table has in-frame clones only and misses some. The table shows about 700,000 clones, with around 92% occurring only once. The sequencing sample was made of naive CD8+ T cells sorted from blood. The source is a man aged 25-40 years in good health. CDR3s include the opening cysteine and the closing phenylalanine or tryptophan. D genes are given only for firm matches. Size is omitted from some rows. Given values are once, few, many or a class for expanded clones.

V: TRBV27; size: -; J: TRBJ2-7; D: -; DNA: TGTGCCAGCAGTTCCATTGACAGGAGCTCCTACGAGCAGTACTTC; CDR3: CASSSIDRSSYEQYF
V: TRBV5-4; size: -; J: TRBJ2-3; D: TRBD1; DNA: TGTGCCAGCAGCAGCGACAGGGGGGGCACAGATACGCAGTATTTT; CDR3: CASSSDRGGTDTQYF
V: TRBV4-3; size: -; J: TRBJ2-3; D: -; DNA: TGCGCCAGCAGCCAAGCAGTTCCTGGGATTAGCACAGATACGCAGTATTTT; CDR3: CASSQAVPGISTDTQYF
V: TRBV7-9; size: -; J: TRBJ2-7; D: -; DNA: TGTGCCAGCAGCTTAGCGCTGGCGGGCTACGAGCAGTACTTC; CDR3: CASSLALAGYEQYF
V: TRBV27; size: -; J: TRBJ2-7; D: -; DNA: TGTGCCAGCAGTTCCCTAGTAGGGGACCAGATGTACGAGCAGTACTTC; CDR3: CASSSLVGDQMYEQYF
V: TRBV7-9; size: -; J: TRBJ2-5; D: TRBD2; DNA: TGTGCCAGCAAGAGCGGGAGGAATCAAGAGACCCAGTACTTC; CDR3: CASKSGRNQETQYF
V: TRBV11-3; size: -; J: TRBJ2-1; D: TRBD2; DNA: TGTGCCAGCAGCTCCCTGACTAGCGGGAGGGTTGAGCAGTTCTTC; CDR3: CASSSLTSGRVEQFF
V: TRBV19; size: once; J: TRBJ2-3; D: TRBD2; DNA: TGTGCCAGTAGTATTGTCGTCGGGAGGGGGACAGATACGCAGTATTTT; CDR3: CASSIVVGRGTDTQYF
V: TRBV19; size: -; J: TRBJ2-3; D: TRBD2; DNA: TGTGCCAGTAGTCCCCGTGATAGCGGGTTCTCAGATACGCAGTATTTT; CDR3: CASSPRDSGFSDTQYF
V: TRBV27; size: -; J: TRBJ2-4; D: -; DNA: TGTGCCAGCAGTTTACATCCCCTAGCCAAAAACATTCAGTACTTC; CDR3: CASSLHPLAKNIQYF